One and the same sample provided the 8 T cell receptor beta chains below, sequenced in a study of response to subunit inactivated influenza vaccine (dated by TCRdb to 2017 to 2018). The library was produced with RT-PCR. This sample was sequenced with an Illumina HiSeq 2500. TCRdb cleaned the public reads at Q25 with fastp, built clones with MiXCR and kept in-frame beta chains. Records with the same CDR3 protein are collapsed into one entry carrying the most frequent genes and DNA. The sample table shows about 700,000 distinct CDR3 sequences, and approximately 15% are seen once. The ten biggest clones cover less than 9% of the sample. This material consisted of PBMCs from blood, taken around 14 days before vaccination. The receptors were sampled from a man aged 45-60 years who received an inactivated influenza vaccine. Donor details come from another sample of the same person, matched by shared clones.

The chain combines TRBV6-2 or TRBV6-3 with TRBJ2-3, with 10 bases lining up with TRBD2. The ends lost 6 bases at V and 4 bases at J; junction bases unmatched: 13. The germline V gene has CDR1 MNHEY and CDR2 SVGEGT. The CDR3 consists of 17 residues. The chain's CDR3 is CASSYPGLAGEADTQYF. The CDR3 nucleotides are TGTGCCAGCAGCTACCCCGGGCTAGCGGGAGAAGCAGATACGCAGTATTTT.

The chain employs TRBV5-6 and TRBJ2-1; D is perhaps TRBD2 (5 bases). V gave up 3 bases and J gave up 0 bases, with 19 bases separating them. Germline V gene lookup returns CDR1 SGHDT and CDR2 YYEEEE. The CDR3 contains 18 residues. CDR3 residues: CASSSPTPLGGSYNEQFF. The CDR3 bases are TGTGCCAGCAGCTCACCCACCCCCCTCGGAGGCTCCTACAATGAGCAGTTCTTC.

This clonotype has more than one count but fewer than ten. The chain has TRBV13 and TRBJ2-1, with TRBD2 matching over 14 bases. CDR1 is PRHDT and CDR2 is FYEKMQ in the germline V gene (reference sequence). The CDR3 runs to 13 residues. V dropped 4 bases and J dropped 15; count of bases not matched to a gene: 5. The CDR3 DNA sequence: TGTGCCAGCAGCTCCGGGACTAGCGGGAGACTGTTCTTC. It is translated as CASSSGTSGRLFF.

This chain joins TRBV7-2 and TRBJ1-1; D gene uncertain. The V end lost 3 bases, the J end lost 1 base, and 12 bases lay between the germline ends. The CDR3 has 15 residues. Germline CDR1 SGHTA, CDR2 FQGNSA. The DNA of the CDR3 is TGTGCCAGCAGCTTGGTCCCGTCTTGGAACACTGAAGCTTTCTTT. It specifies CASSLVPSWNTEAFF.

The rearrangement links TRBV7-9 to TRBJ2-7, with 9 bases that match TRBD1. The germline V gene has CDR1 SEHNR and CDR2 FQNEAQ (reference sequence). The CDR3 sequence is 15 residues long. V lost 5 bases and J lost 3; bases outside the gene matches: 8. The CDR3 nucleotides read TGTGCCAGCAGCCCTGGGACAGGGAATCTCTACGAGCAGTACTTC. The encoded protein is CASSPGTGNLYEQYF.

V usage is TRBV28 and J usage is TRBJ2-7; 10 bases fit TRBD1. Germline CDR1 is MDHEN and CDR2 is SYDVKM. J was trimmed by 7 bases and V by 4 bases; bases with no gene match: 10. CDR3 length equals 15 residues. The CDR3 is CASSSPGQGFKEQYF. The CDR3 DNA reads TGTGCCAGCAGTTCGCCGGGACAGGGGTTTAAGGAGCAGTACTTC.

This clonotype came up a few times. This sequence joins TRBV6-2 or TRBV6-3 and TRBJ1-2; D ambiguous. Trimming cost V 8 bases and J 0 bases, with 10 bases left between them. The CDR3 is made up of 13 amino acids. The germline gives CDR1 MNHEY, CDR2 SVGEGT. CDR3 bases: TGTGCCAGCCAGGCGGAGACTAACTATGGCTACACCTTC. This encodes CASQAETNYGYTF.

This clonotype occurred a few times. The CDR3 DNA follows: TGTGCCATCAGGCAGAGACAAGACTACGAGCAGTACTTC. Protein: CAIRQRQDYEQYF. V gene TRBV10-3 combines with J gene TRBJ2-7; D unresolved. This CDR3 is built from 13 residues. CDR1 is ENHRY and CDR2 is SYGVKD in the germline V gene. Trimming pared 6 bases from V and 3 bases from J, leaving 12 bases between.